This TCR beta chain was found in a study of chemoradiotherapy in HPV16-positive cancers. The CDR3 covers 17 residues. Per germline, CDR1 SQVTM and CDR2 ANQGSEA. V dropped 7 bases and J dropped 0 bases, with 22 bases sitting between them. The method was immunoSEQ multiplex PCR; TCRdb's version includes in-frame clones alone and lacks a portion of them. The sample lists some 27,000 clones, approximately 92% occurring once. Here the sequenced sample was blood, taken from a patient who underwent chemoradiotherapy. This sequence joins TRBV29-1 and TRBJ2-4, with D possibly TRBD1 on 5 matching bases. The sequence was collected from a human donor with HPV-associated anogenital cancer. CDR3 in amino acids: CSDRRGHLSKAKNIQYF. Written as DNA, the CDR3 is TGCAGCGACCGAAGGGGCCATCTATCAAAAGCCAAAAACATTCAGTACTTC.